The present T cell receptor beta chain was sequenced within a study of blood T cell repertoires in COVID-19. CDR1 is MNHEY, CDR2 SVGAGI, per germline. V dropped 10 bases and J dropped 4; count of bases not matched to a gene: 12. This CDR3 is 15 amino acids long. Profiling relied on immunoSEQ multiplex PCR, and the TCRdb table lists in-frame clones only, not all of them. The sample holds 300,000 to 350,000 clones; roughly 90% are singletons and the top ten take 2.5% to 3.5%. The sample was peripheral blood. The receptor's source is a woman in her 30s with COVID-19, enrolled during active disease. The chain employs TRBV6-5 and TRBJ2-1; the match to TRBD1 covers 8 bases. DNA for the CDR3: TGTGCCACGGTCAGGACAGGGATATCGTACAATGAGCAGTTCTTC. This translates into CATVRTGISYNEQFF.